This record concerns one T cell receptor beta chain sequence. Its target is not known. These data originate in a study of graft-versus-host responses after intestinal transplantation. As for the study in general: After anti-thymocyte globulin induction, recipients took tacrolimus and steroids for approximately three years.

Some clones are missing from TCRdb's copy, which holds only in-frame ones; the method was immunoSEQ multiplex PCR. The sample carries about 90,000 clones, less than 90% recorded once. Regarding the study as a whole: Early post-transplant HvG declines were associated with peak circulating GvH clone levels.

V lost 7 bases and J lost 4, with 20 bases in between. Germline values: CDR1 LGHNT, CDR2 FRNRAP. CDR3 length equals 16 residues. This clonotype originated in a human donor who was the organ donor for an intestinal transplant. The V and J genes are TRBV12-5 and TRBJ1-5; weak D call: TRBD1 (6 bases). Here the sequenced sample was unstimulated CD4+ T cells sorted from spleen or lymph node cells, taken before transplant. CDR3 loop: CASALIYGRGNQPQHF. DNA for the CDR3: TGTGCTAGTGCCCTGATTTACGGGAGGGGGAATCAGCCCCAGCATTTT. Full variable domain (missing parts from reference TRBV12-5 and TRBJ1-5): DARVTQTPRHKVTEMGQEVTMRCQPILGHNTVFWYRQTMMQGLELLAYFRNRAPLDDSGMPKDRFSAEMPDATLATLKIQPSEPRDSAVYFCASALIYGRGNQPQHFGDGTRLSIL.